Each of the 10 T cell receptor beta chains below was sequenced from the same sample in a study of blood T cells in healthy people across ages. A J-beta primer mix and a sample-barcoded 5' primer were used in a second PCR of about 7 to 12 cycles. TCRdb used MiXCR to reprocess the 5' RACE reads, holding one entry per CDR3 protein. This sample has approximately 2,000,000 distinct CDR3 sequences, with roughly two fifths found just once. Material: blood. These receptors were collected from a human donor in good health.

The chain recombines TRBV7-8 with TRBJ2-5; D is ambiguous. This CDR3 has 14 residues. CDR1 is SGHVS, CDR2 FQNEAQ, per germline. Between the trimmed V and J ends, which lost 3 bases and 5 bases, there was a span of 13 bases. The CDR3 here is CASSFRNPQETQYF. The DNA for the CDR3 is TGTGCCAGCAGCTTTCGAAATCCCCAGGAGACCCAGTACTTC.

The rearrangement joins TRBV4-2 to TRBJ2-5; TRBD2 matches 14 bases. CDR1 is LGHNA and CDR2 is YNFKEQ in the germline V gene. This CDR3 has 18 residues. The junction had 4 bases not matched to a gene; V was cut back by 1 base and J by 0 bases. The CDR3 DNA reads TGTGCCAGCAGCCAAGTGCCGGGACTAGCGGGGGACCAAGAGACCCAGTACTTC. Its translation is CASSQVPGLAGDQETQYF.

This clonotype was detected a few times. CDR3 nucleotides: TGTGCCAGCTCACCACCGGGGGCGCTGGGAAATTCACCCCTCCACTTT. Amino acids: CASSPPGALGNSPLHF. The chain links TRBV18 to TRBJ1-6, with D possibly TRBD1 on 6 matching bases. Germline CDR1 reads KGHSH; CDR2 reads LQKENI. V was pared by 0 bases and J by 7 bases, with 13 bases between. The CDR3 extends over 16 amino acids.

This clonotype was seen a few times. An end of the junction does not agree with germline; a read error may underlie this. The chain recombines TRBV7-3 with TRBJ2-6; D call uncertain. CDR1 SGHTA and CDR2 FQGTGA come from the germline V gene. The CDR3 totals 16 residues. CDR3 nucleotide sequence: TGTGCCGGCAGCTTAGGAGTTCGCTCTGGGGCCAACGTCCTGACTTTC. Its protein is CAGSLGVRSGANVLTF. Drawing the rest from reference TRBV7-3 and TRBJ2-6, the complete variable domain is GAGVSQTPSNKVTEKGKYVELRCDPISGHTALYWYRQSLGQGPEFLIYFQGTGAADDSGLPNDRFFAVRPEGSVSTLKIQRTERGDSAVYLCAGSLGVRSGANVLTFGAGSRLTVL.

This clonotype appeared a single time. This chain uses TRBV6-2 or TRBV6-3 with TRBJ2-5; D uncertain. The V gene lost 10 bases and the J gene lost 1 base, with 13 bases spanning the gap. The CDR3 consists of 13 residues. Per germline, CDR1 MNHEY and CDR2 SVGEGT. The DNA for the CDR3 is TGTGCCAACAGCCGAGGAGTCCAAGAGACCCAGTACTTC. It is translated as CANSRGVQETQYF.

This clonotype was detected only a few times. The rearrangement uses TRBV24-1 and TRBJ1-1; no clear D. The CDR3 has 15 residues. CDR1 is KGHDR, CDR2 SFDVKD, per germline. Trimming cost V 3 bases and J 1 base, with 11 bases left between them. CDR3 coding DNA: TGTGCCACCAGTGATACCGGAGCTCCGAACACTGAAGCTTTCTTT. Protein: CATSDTGAPNTEAFF.

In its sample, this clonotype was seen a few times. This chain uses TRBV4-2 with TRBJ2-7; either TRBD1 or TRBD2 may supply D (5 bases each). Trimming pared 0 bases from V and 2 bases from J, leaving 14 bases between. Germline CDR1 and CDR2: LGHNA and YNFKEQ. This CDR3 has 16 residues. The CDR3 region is CASSQEGVGLPYEQYF. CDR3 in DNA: TGTGCCAGCAGCCAAGAGGGGGTAGGCCTCCCCTACGAGCAGTACTTC.

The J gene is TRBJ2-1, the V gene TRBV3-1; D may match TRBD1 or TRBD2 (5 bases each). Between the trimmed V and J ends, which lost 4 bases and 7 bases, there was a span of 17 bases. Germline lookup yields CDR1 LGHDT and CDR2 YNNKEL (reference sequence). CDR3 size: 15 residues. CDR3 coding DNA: TGTGCCAGCAGCCCCCGGGACCGGCGGTGGAATGAGCAGTTCTTC. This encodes CASSPRDRRWNEQFF.

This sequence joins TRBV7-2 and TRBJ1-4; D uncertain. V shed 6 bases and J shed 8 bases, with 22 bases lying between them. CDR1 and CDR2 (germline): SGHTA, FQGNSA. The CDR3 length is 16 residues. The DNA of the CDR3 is TGTGCCAGCAGTCCACTACCGGACCTACCACCGGAAAAACTGTTTTTT. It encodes CASSPLPDLPPEKLFF.

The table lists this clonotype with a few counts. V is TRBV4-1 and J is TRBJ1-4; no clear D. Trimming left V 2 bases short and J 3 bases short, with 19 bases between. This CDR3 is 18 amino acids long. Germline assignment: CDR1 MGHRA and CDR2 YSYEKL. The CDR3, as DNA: TGCGCCAGCAGCCAAACCTATCTAGGGATATCGGCTAATGAAAAACTGTTTTTT. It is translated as CASSQTYLGISANEKLFF.